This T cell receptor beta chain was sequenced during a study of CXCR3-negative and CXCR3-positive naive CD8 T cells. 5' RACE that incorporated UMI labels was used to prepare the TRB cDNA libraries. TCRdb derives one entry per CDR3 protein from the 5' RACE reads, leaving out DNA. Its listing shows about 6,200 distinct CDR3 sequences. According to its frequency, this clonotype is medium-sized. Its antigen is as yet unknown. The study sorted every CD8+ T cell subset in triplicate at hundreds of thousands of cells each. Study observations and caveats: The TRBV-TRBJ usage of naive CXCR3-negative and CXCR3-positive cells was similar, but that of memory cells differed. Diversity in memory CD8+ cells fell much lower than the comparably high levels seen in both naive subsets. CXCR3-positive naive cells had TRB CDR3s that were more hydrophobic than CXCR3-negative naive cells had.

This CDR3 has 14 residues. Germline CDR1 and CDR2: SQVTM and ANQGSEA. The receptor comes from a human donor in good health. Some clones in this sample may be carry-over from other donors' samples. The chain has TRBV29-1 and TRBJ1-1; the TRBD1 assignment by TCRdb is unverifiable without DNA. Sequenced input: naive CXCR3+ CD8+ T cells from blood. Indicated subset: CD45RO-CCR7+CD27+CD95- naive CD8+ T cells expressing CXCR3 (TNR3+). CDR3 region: CSVNSISGTEEAFF.